One and the same sample provided the 5 T cell receptor beta chains below, sequenced in a study of T cell repertoires in cytomegalovirus infection. TCRdb reprocessed the reads via MiXCR and lists one record per CDR3 protein. This sample has hundreds of thousands of distinct CDR3 sequences, with 18% found just once. The specimen was PBMCs. The receptors originated from a human donor in good health (CMV status not recorded). Some clones in this sample may be carry-over from other donors' samples.

The chain couples TRBV10-3 to TRBJ1-2; no definite D call. The CDR3 extends over 16 amino acids. Germline V CDR1 and CDR2: ENHRY, SYGVKD. Trimming took off 0 bases at V and 0 bases at J, with 11 bases between the two ends. The CDR3 spells CAISESRAPTNYGYTF. In DNA, the CDR3 is TGTGCCATCAGTGAGTCGAGAGCCCCTACTAACTATGGCTACACCTTC.

A few counts support this clonotype. An end of the junction does not agree with germline; a read error may underlie this. The chain uses TRBV19 and TRBJ1-6, with TRBD1 matching over 7 bases. CDR3 length: 15 amino acids. Germline loops: CDR1 LNHDA, CDR2 SQIVND (reference sequence). CDR3 sequence (DNA): TGTGCCAGTAGCATAGGACAGGTGATAAATTCACCCCTCCACTTT. Its translation: CASSIGQVINSPLHF.

This chain joins TRBV3-1 and TRBJ1-2; the D gene is possibly TRBD1 (6 bases). The V gene's germline CDR1 is LGHDT and CDR2 YNNKEL (reference sequence). The CDR3 extends over 13 amino acids. V was trimmed by 4 bases and J by 5 bases, leaving 11 bases between them. Here the CDR3 reads CASSLNREYGYTF. The CDR3 DNA follows: TGTGCCAGCAGCCTCAACAGGGAATATGGCTACACCTTC.

This clonotype was seen a handful of times. V gene TRBV5-1 combines with J gene TRBJ2-1; 7 positions match TRBD2. The CDR3 consists of 15 residues. Losses at the gene ends were 0 bases for V and 6 bases for J; bases not matched to a gene: 6. Germline values: CDR1 SGHRS, CDR2 YFSETQ. The DNA for the CDR3 is TGCGCCAGCAGCTTGGTGGTAGCGGGCCTCAATGAGCAGTTCTTC. Its translation is CASSLVVAGLNEQFF.

This clonotype came up many times. The rearrangement uses TRBV7-8 and TRBJ1-1, with D tentatively TRBD1 (5 bases). Germline-derived CDR1 and CDR2 are SGHVS and FQNEAQ. Trimming left V 1 base short and J 0 bases short, with 12 bases between. The CDR3 is 16 residues long. CDR3 region: CASSLVRGGMNTEAFF. For the CDR3, the DNA is TGTGCCAGCAGCTTAGTACGGGGCGGAATGAACACTGAAGCTTTCTTT.